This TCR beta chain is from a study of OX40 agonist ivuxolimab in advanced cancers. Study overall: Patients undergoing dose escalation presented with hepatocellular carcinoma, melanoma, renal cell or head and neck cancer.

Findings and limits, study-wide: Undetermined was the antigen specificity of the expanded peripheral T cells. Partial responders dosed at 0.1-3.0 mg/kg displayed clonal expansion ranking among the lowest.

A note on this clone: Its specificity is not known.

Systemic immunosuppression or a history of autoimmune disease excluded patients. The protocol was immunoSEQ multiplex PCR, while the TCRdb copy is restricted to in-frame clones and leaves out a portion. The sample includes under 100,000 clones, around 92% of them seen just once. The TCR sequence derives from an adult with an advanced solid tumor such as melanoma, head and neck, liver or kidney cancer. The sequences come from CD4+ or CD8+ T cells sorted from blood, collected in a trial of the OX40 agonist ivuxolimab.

Here the CDR3 reads CASSFQQGRPTEAFF. In nucleotides, the CDR3 is TGTGCCAGCAGCTTTCAACAGGGGAGGCCCACTGAAGCTTTCTTT. The J gene is TRBJ1-1, the V gene TRBV7-2, with 7 bases lining up with TRBD1. V lost 3 bases, J lost 4 bases, and 8 bases stayed unmatched. This CDR3 is 15 amino acids long. CDR1 is SGHTA, CDR2 FQGNSA, per germline.